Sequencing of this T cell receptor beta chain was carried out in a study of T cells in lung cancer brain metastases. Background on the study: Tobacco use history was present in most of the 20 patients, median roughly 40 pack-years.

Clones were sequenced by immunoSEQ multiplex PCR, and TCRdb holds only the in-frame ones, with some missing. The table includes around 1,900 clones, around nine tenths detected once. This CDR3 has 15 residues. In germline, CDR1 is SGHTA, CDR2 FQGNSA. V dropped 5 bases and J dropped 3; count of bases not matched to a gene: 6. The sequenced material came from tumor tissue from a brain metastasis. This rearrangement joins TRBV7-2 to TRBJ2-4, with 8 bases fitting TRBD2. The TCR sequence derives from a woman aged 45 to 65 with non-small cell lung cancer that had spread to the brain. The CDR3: CASSRRGGDKNIQYF. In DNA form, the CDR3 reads TGTGCCAGCAGCAGACGGGGGGGCGACAAAAACATTCAGTACTTC.